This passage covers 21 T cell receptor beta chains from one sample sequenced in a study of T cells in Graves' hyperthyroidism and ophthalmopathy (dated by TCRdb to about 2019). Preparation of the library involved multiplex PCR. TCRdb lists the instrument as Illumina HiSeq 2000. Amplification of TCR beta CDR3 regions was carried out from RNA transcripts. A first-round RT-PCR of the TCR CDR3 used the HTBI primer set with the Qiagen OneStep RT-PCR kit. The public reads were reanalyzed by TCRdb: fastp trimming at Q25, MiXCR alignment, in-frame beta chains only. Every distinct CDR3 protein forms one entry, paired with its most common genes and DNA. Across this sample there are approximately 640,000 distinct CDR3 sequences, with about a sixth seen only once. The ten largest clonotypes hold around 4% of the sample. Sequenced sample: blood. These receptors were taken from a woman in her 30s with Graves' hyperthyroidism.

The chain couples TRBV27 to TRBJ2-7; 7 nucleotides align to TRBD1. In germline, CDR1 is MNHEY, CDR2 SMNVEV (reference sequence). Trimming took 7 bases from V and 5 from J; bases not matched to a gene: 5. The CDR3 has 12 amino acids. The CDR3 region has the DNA TGTGCCAGCACCTCGACAGGGAACGAGCAGTACTTC. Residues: CASTSTGNEQYF.

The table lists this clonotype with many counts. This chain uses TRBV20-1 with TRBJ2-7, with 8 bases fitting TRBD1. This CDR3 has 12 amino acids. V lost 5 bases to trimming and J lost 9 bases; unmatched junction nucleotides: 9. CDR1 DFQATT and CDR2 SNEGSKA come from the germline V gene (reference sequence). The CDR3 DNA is TGCAGTGCTGTCAAATCAGGGGGCGGGCAGTACTTC. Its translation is CSAVKSGGGQYF.

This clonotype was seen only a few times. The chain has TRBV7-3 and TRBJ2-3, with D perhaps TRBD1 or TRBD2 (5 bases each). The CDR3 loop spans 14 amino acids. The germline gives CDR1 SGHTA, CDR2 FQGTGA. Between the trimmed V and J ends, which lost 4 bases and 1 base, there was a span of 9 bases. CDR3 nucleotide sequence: TGTGCCAGCAGCTGGGGGATCGGCACAGATACGCAGTATTTT. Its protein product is CASSWGIGTDTQYF.

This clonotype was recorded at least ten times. CDR3 in DNA: TGCAGTGCTAGAGGCCAGACTAGGTTTAATGAGCAGTTCTTC. Its protein is CSARGQTRFNEQFF. The chain couples TRBV20-1 to TRBJ2-1, with D possibly being TRBD2 (6 bases). The CDR3 has 14 amino acids. Germline V gene lookup returns CDR1 DFQATT and CDR2 SNEGSKA (reference sequence). V was trimmed by 1 base and J by 7 bases, leaving 14 bases between them.

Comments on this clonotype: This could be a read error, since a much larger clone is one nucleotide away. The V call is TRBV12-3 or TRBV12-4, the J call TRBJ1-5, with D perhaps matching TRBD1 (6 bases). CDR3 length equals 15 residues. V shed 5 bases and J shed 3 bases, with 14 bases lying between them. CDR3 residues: CASSPRGLVNQPQHF. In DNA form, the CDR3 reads TGTGCCAGCAGTCCGCGGGGGCTAGTCAATCAGCCCCAGCATTTT.

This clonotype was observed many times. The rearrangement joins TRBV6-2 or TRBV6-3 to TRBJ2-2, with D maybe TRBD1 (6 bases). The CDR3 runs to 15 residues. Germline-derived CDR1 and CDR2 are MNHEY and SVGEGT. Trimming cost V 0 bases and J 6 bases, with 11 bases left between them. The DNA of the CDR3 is TGTGCCAGCAGTTACTCTTCAACAGGGCCCGGGGAGCTGTTTTTT. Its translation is CASSYSSTGPGELFF.

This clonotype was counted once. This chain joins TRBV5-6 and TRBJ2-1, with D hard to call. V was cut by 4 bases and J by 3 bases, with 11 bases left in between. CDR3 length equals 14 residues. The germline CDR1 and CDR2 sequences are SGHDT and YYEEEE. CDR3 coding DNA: TGTGCCAGCAGCCCCCCCGAGGACTACAATGAGCAGTTCTTC. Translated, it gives CASSPPEDYNEQFF. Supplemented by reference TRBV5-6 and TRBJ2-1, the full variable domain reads DAGVTQSPTHLIKTRGQQVTLRCSPKSGHDTVSWYQQALGQGPQFIFQYYEEEERQRGNFPDRFSGHQFPNYSSELNVNALLLGDSALYLCASSPPEDYNEQFFGPGTRLTVL.

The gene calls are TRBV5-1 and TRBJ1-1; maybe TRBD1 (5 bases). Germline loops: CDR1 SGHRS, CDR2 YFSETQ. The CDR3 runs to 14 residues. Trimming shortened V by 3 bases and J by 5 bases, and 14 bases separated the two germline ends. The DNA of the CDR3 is TGCGCCAGCAGCTACGGGGGTAGGGAGACTGAAGCTTTCTTT. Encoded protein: CASSYGGRETEAFF.

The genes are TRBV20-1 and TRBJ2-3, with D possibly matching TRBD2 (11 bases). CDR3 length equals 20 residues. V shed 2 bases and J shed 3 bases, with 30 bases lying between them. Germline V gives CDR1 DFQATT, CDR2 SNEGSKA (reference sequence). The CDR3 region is CSARKTGGKVAGGPTDTQYF. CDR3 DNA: TGCAGTGCTAGAAAGACAGGGGGCAAGGTAGCGGGAGGGCCGACAGATACGCAGTATTTT.

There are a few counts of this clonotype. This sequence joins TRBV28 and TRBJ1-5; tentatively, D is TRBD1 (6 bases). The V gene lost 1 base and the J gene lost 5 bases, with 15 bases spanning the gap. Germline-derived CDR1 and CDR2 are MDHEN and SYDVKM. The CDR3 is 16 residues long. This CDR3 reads CASSLFRGGGHQPQHF. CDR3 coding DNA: TGTGCCAGCAGTTTATTTCGAGGGGGTGGTCATCAGCCCCAGCATTTT.

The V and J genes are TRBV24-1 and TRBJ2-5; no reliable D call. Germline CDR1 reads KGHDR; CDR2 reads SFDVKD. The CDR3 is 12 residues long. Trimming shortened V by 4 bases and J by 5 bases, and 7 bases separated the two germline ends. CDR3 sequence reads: CATSDVMETQYF. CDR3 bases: TGTGCCACCAGTGACGTTATGGAGACCCAGTACTTC.

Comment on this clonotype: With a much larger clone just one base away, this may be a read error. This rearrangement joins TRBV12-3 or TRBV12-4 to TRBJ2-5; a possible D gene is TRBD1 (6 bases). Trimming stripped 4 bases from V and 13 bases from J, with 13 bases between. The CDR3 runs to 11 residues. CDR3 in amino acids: CASSSAGVAYF. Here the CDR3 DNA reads TGTGCCAGCAGTTCAGCAGGGGTCGCGTACTTC.

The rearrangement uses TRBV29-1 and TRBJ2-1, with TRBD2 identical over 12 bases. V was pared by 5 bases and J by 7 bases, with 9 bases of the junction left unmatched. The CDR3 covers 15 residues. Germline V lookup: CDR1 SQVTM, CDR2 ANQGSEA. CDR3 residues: CSVKPGLAGINEQFF. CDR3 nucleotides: TGCAGCGTTAAGCCGGGACTAGCGGGTATAAATGAGCAGTTCTTC.

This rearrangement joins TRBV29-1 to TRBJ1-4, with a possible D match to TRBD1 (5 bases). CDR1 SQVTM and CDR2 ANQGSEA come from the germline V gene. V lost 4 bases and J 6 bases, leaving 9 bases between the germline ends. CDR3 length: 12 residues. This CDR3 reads CSVGSGYEKLFF. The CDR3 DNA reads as TGCAGCGTTGGATCAGGGTATGAAAAACTGTTTTTT.

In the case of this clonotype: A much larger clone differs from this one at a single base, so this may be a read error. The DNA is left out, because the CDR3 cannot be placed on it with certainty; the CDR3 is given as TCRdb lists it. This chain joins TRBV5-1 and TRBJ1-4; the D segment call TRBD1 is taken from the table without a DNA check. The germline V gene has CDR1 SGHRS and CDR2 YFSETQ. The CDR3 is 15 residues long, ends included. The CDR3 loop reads CASSLVAGGSGKLVF.

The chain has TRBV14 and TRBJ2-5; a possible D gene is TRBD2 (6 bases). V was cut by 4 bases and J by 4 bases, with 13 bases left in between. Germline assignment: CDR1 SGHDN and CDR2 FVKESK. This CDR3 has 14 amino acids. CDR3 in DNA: TGTGCCAGCAGCCCTACTAGCCTGGGAGAGACCCAGTACTTC. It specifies CASSPTSLGETQYF. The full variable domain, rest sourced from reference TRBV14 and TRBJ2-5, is EAGVTQFPSHSVIEKGQTVTLRCDPISGHDNLYWYRRVMGKEIKFLLHFVKESKQDESGMPNNRFLAERTGGTYSTLKVQPAELEDSGVYFCASSPTSLGETQYFGPGTRLLVL.

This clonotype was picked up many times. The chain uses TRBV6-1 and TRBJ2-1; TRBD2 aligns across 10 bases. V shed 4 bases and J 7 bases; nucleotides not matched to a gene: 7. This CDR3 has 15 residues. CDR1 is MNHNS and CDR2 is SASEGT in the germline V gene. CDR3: CASSASGSPGNEQFF. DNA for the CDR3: TGTGCCAGCAGTGCTAGCGGGAGCCCCGGGAATGAGCAGTTCTTC.

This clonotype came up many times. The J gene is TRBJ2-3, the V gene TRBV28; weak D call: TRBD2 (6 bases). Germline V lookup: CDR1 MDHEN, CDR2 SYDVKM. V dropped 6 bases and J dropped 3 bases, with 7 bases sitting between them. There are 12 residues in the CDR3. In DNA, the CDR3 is TGTGCCAGCAGCCGGGAGACAGATACGCAGTATTTT. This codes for CASSRETDTQYF.

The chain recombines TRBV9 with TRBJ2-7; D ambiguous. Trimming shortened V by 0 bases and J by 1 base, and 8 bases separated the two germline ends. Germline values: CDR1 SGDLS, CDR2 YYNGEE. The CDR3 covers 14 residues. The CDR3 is CASSVAEASYEQYF. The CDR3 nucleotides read TGTGCCAGCAGCGTAGCTGAAGCTTCCTACGAGCAGTACTTC.

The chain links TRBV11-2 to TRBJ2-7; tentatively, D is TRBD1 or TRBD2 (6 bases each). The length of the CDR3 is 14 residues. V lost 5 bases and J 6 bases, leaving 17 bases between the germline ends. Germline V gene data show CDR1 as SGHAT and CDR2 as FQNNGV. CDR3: CASSRNREALEQYF. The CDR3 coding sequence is TGTGCCAGCAGCCGAAACAGGGAGGCGCTCGAGCAGTACTTC.

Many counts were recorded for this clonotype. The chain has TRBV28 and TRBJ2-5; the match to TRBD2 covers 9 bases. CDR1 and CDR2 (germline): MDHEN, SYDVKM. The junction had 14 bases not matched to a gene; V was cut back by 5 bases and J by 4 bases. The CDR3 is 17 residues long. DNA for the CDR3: TGTGCCAGCAGTACTTATAGCGGGAGAACAGCAAGAGAGACCCAGTACTTC. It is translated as CASSTYSGRTARETQYF. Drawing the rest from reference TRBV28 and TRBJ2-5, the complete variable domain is DVKVTQSSRYLVKRTGEKVFLECVQDMDHENMFWYRQDPGLGLRLIYFSYDVKMKEKGDIPEGYSVSREKKERFSLILESASTNQTSMYLCASSTYSGRTARETQYFGPGTRLLVL.